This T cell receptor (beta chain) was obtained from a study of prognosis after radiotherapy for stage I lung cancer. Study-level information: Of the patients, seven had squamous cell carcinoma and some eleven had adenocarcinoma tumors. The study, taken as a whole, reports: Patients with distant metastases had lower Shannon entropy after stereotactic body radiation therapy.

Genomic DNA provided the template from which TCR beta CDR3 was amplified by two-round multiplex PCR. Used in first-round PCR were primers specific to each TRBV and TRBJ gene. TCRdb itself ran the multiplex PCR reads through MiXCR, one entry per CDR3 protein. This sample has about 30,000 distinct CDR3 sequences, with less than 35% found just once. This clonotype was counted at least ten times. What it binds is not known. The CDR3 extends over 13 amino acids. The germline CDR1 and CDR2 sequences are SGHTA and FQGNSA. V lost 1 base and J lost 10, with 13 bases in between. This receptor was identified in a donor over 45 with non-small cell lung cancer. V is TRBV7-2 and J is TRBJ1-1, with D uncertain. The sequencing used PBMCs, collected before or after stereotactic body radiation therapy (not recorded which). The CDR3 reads CASSLGWSVGAFF. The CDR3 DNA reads TGTGCCAGCAGCTTAGGTTGGTCCGTGGGAGCTTTCTTT.